Shown below are 18 T cell receptor beta chains from a single sample sequenced in a study of control samples from healthy donors and cancer patients. Some clones are missing from TCRdb's copy, which holds only in-frame ones; the method was immunoSEQ multiplex PCR. In the table there are 150,000 to 200,000 clones, 85% to 95% of which are singletons. Sequencing input: blood. These TCRs come from a man younger than 35 in good health.

CDR3 DNA: TGTGCCAGCAGCGACCGGGACAGACTACAATTCGGCGAAAAACTGTTTTTT. Translated, it gives CASSDRDRLQFGEKLFF. The J gene is TRBJ1-4, the V gene TRBV9; 7 positions agree with TRBD1. CDR3 size: 17 residues. Germline V gene sequence: CDR1 SGDLS, CDR2 YYNGEE. V shed 3 bases, J shed 8 bases, and the junction held 16 bases outside the gene matches. Drawing the rest from reference TRBV9 and TRBJ1-4, the complete variable domain is DSGVTQTPKHLITATGQRVTLRCSPRSGDLSVYWYQQSLDQGLQFLIQYYNGEERAKGNILERFSAQQFPDLHSELNLSSLELGDSALYFCASSDRDRLQFGEKLFFGSGTQLSVL.

The V gene is TRBV25-1, the J gene TRBJ2-5, with D uncertain. The CDR3 covers 13 residues. Germline assignment: CDR1 MGHDK and CDR2 SYGVNS. V was clipped by 5 bases and J by 7 bases, with 14 bases between them. The DNA of the CDR3 is TGTGCCAGCAGTAGGGCCTCAATGGGGACCCAGTACTTC. Its translation: CASSRASMGTQYF. Drawing the rest from reference TRBV25-1 and TRBJ2-5, the complete variable domain is EADIYQTPRYLVIGTGKKITLECSQTMGHDKMYWYQQDPGMELHLIHYSYGVNSTEKGDLSSESTVSRIRTEHFPLTLESARPSHTSQYLCASSRASMGTQYFGPGTRLLVL.

This clone was seen just once. The V and J genes are TRBV6-5 and TRBJ1-3, with 7 bases that match TRBD1. Germline CDR1 reads MNHEY; CDR2 reads SVGAGI. Trimming at V came to 2 bases and at J to 7 bases, leaving 11 bases not matched to a gene. The CDR3 spans 16 residues. CDR3 amino acids: CASSYQRTGKENTIYF. For the CDR3, the DNA is TGTGCCAGCAGTTACCAAAGGACAGGAAAAGAGAACACCATATATTTT.

The sample holds one count of this clone. V usage is TRBV5-1 and J usage is TRBJ2-1; 7 nucleotides match TRBD1. This CDR3 spans 17 amino acids. V was pared by 0 bases and J by 5 bases, with 11 bases of the junction left unmatched. Germline V gene sequence: CDR1 SGHRS, CDR2 YFSETQ. The CDR3 protein is CASSLGGTVQGNNEQFF. The CDR3 nucleotides read TGCGCCAGCAGCTTGGGGGGGACCGTACAGGGGAACAATGAGCAGTTCTTC.

In this sample, this clone turned up once. The chain employs TRBV4-1 and TRBJ2-3; the D is unclear. Trimming cost V 4 bases and J 1 base, with 12 bases left between them. CDR3 length equals 15 residues. CDR1 and CDR2 (germline): MGHRA, YSYEKL. The CDR3 sequence: CASSPAERRTDTQYF. The CDR3 DNA follows: TGCGCCAGCAGCCCCGCGGAACGGCGCACAGATACGCAGTATTTT.

This chain links TRBV5-1 with TRBJ2-3; the D is unclear. Germline V gene sequence: CDR1 SGHRS, CDR2 YFSETQ. Trimming stripped 2 bases from V and 2 bases from J, with 3 bases between. The CDR3 has 12 residues. The CDR3: CASSFHTDTQYF. In nucleotides, the CDR3 is TGCGCCAGCAGCTTTCACACAGATACGCAGTATTTT.

The rearrangement uses TRBV5-1 and TRBJ1-2; D gene ambiguous. The CDR3 contains 12 residues. Germline lookup yields CDR1 SGHRS and CDR2 YFSETQ. V was shortened by 1 base and J by 7 bases, with 8 bases between the two germline ends. The CDR3 protein is CASSLTGVGYTF. CDR3 bases: TGCGCCAGCAGCTTGACGGGAGTTGGCTACACCTTC.

V usage is TRBV18 and J usage is TRBJ2-7; maybe TRBD1 (6 bases). V lost 2 bases to trimming and J lost 4 bases, with 15 bases between them. This CDR3 spans 15 amino acids. CDR1 and CDR2 (germline): KGHSH, LQKENI. The CDR3 DNA sequence: TGTGCCAGCTCACCAGGGAAGGCAGGGACATACGAGCAGTACTTC. Protein product: CASSPGKAGTYEQYF.

For the CDR3, the DNA is TGTGCCAGCTCACCACTTAACGGGGGGCCAACTGAAGCTTTCTTT. This codes for CASSPLNGGPTEAFF. V usage is TRBV18 and J usage is TRBJ1-1, with D possibly being TRBD1 (6 bases). The germline V gene encodes CDR1 KGHSH and CDR2 LQKENI. CDR3 length: 15 amino acids. V lost 1 base to trimming and J lost 5 bases, with 14 bases between them.

The chain has TRBV10-3 and TRBJ2-7, with no clear D. The ends were cut back, 7 bases at V and 5 bases at J, with 12 bases in the middle. This CDR3 comprises 12 residues. Germline CDR1 reads ENHRY; CDR2 reads SYGVKD. CDR3 amino acids: CAITGGGDEQYF. Here the CDR3 DNA reads TGTGCCATCACCGGCGGCGGCGACGAGCAGTACTTC.

CDR3 DNA sequence: TGTGCCAGCAGCCCCCAAGGGGACCGACTGTTTTTT. Translation: CASSPQGDRLFF. V and J are TRBV3-1 (or the pseudogene TRBV3-2) and TRBJ1-4; a weak D match, TRBD1 (5 bases). Trimming removed 4 bases at V and 13 bases at J, with 13 bases between. The CDR3 is 12 amino acids. Germline V lookup: CDR1 LGHDT, CDR2 YNNKEL (reference sequence).

This chain connects TRBV18 to TRBJ2-1, with 16 bases lining up with TRBD2. Germline CDR1 and CDR2: KGHSH and LQKENI. The CDR3 runs 18 residues. After removal of 5 bases from V and 6 bases from J, the junction contained 10 bases not matched to a gene. The CDR3 coding sequence is TGTGCCAGCTCAACCGGGACTAGCGGGGGGGGCCTTCTCAATGAGCAGTTCTTC. Its translation is CASSTGTSGGGLLNEQFF.

The rearrangement joins TRBV10-3 to TRBJ2-3; 7 bases are shared with TRBD2. V was pared by 7 bases and J by 1 base, with 8 bases of the junction left unmatched. Germline V CDR1 and CDR2: ENHRY, SYGVKD. This CDR3 is built from 15 residues. The CDR3 DNA sequence: TGTGCCATCACTGGCGGGGGTGGAGGCACAGATACGCAGTATTTT. Protein: CAITGGGGGTDTQYF.

This chain joins TRBV27 and TRBJ1-6, with a tentative D call TRBD1 (6 bases). The CDR3 contains 14 residues. V was pared by 4 bases and J by 7 bases, with 11 bases between. Germline V gene lookup returns CDR1 MNHEY and CDR2 SMNVEV (reference sequence). The CDR3 is CASSSGAMNSPLHF. The CDR3 bases are TGTGCCAGCAGTTCGGGGGCTATGAATTCACCCCTCCACTTT.

CDR3 bases: TGTGCCATCAGGGAAGCGACTAACCAAGAGACCCAGTACTTC. Its translation: CAIREATNQETQYF. V and J are TRBV10-3 and TRBJ2-5, with D perhaps matching TRBD2 (5 bases). V lost 6 bases and J 0 bases, leaving 11 bases between the germline ends. This CDR3 has 14 residues. Germline V gene lookup returns CDR1 ENHRY and CDR2 SYGVKD.

The J gene is TRBJ2-6, the V gene TRBV5-1; weak D call: TRBD2 (5 bases). The germline V gene encodes CDR1 SGHRS and CDR2 YFSETQ. The CDR3 runs 16 residues. Trimming left V 5 bases short and J 0 bases short, with 12 bases between. The CDR3 DNA follows: TGCGCCAGCAGTCCTAGCCCCCCCTCTGGGGCCAACGTCCTGACTTTC. This codes for CASSPSPPSGANVLTF.

This clone has a single count. This rearrangement joins TRBV30 to TRBJ1-4; 10 nucleotides agree with TRBD1. The CDR3 consists of 15 residues. Germline trimming cut 2 bases from V and 4 bases from J; bases unmatched to any gene: 4. Germline CDR1 GTSNPN, CDR2 SVGIG (reference sequence). The CDR3 region is CAWSPGTGVNEKLFF. The CDR3 coding sequence is TGTGCCTGGAGTCCCGGGACAGGGGTTAATGAAAAACTGTTTTTT.

The chain uses TRBV6-5 and TRBJ1-2; D remains ambiguous. The CDR3 has 13 amino acids. The ends were cut back, 7 bases at V and 0 bases at J, with 9 bases in the middle. The germline CDR1 and CDR2 sequences are MNHEY and SVGAGI. CDR3 sequence reads: CASKTGANYGYTF. The CDR3 DNA is TGTGCCAGCAAGACTGGAGCTAACTATGGCTACACCTTC.